These T cell receptor beta chains were read from a single sample in a study of blood T cell repertoires in COVID-19. The table came from immunoSEQ multiplex PCR; TCRdb's copy has only in-frame clones and leaves some out. The sample holds about 310,000 clones; 70% to 90% are singletons and the top ten take around 9.5%. The material sequenced was PBMCs or T cells enriched from blood (not recorded which). All receptors come from a woman aged 40 to 50 who had recovered from COVID-19. Each CDR3 is given with its conserved first and last residue. D genes are given only for firm matches. Where a row states a size, it is once, few, many or the class of an expanded clone; other rows omit it.

D,J,size,V,length,DNA,CDR3
.,TRBJ2-7,.,TRBV7-8,15,TGTGCCAGCAGCGCCTATGACAGTATCGTCTACGAGCAGTACTTC,CASSAYDSIVYEQYF
TRBD2,TRBJ2-2,.,TRBV24-1,18,TGTGCCACCAGTGATTTGTGGACTAGCGGAGGGGGCATCGGGGAGCTGTTTTTT,CATSDLWTSGGGIGELFF
TRBD1,TRBJ1-2,once,TRBV28,12,TGTGCCAGCCAGGGGGCTAACTATGGCTACACCTTC,CASQGANYGYTF
TRBD1,TRBJ1-3,few,TRBV7-7,17,TGTGCTAGCAGCTTATTACCGGCCCGACAGGGGGGTAACACCATATATTTT,CASSLLPARQGGNTIYF
.,TRBJ1-5,.,TRBV3-1/TRBV3-2,15,TGTGCCAGCAGCCAAGGCGATAGACAAAAGGCGCCCCAGCATTTT,CASSQGDRQKAPQHF
.,TRBJ1-4,.,TRBV29-1,12,TGCAGCGTTGAGGCAGGGTCGGAAAAACTGTTTTTT,CSVEAGSEKLFF
TRBD2,TRBJ2-1,.,TRBV7-2,17,TGTGCCAGCAGCTTAGTAGTGAGCGGGAGGGCCTACAATGAGCAGTTCTTC,CASSLVVSGRAYNEQFF
TRBD1,TRBJ1-5,.,TRBV27,14,TGTGCCAGCAGTTCGGACAGGGCCCAACAGCCCCAGCATTTT,CASSSDRAQQPQHF
TRBD1,TRBJ2-1,.,TRBV9,13,TGTGCCAGCAGCGTGACAGGGGATGGAGAGCAGTTCTTC,CASSVTGDGEQFF
.,TRBJ1-6,.,TRBV9,15,TGTGCCAGCACCGCAGAAAACTCCTATAATTCACCCCTCCACTTT,CASTAENSYNSPLHF
.,TRBJ2-3,once,TRBV5-1,15,TGCGCCAGCAGCATTACAGGGTTCGGCACAGATACGCAGTATTTT,CASSITGFGTDTQYF
TRBD2,TRBJ2-1,.,TRBV24-1,18,TGTGCCACCAGTGACTCGACTAGCGGGTATGAATCCTACAATGAGCAGTTCTTC,CATSDSTSGYESYNEQFF
TRBD2,TRBJ2-1,.,TRBV7-9,15,TGTGCCAGCAGCCATAGACTAGCGGATGACAATGAGCAGTTCTTC,CASSHRLADDNEQFF
.,TRBJ2-2,.,TRBV13,15,TGTGCCAGCAGCTTCTCTAACGGTCACACCGGGGAGCTGTTTTTT,CASSFSNGHTGELFF
TRBD2,TRBJ2-7,.,TRBV9,17,TGTGCCAGCAGCGTAAGGGCCCGTTCTAGCGGAGCGGGGGAGCAGTACTTC,CASSVRARSSGAGEQYF
.,TRBJ2-3,.,TRBV3-1/TRBV3-2,12,TGTGCCAGCAGCCAGTCTACAGATACGCAGTATTTT,CASSQSTDTQYF
TRBD2,TRBJ2-2,.,TRBV6-5,15,TGTGCCAGCAGTCGCGGGAGGGCCGACACCGGGGAGCTGTTTTTT,CASSRGRADTGELFF
TRBD1,TRBJ1-6,.,TRBV10-1,20,TGCGCCAGCAGTGCCCTCCCCGTGGAACCAGGGGGCGCGAATAATTCACCCCTCCACTTT,CASSALPVEPGGANNSPLHF
.,TRBJ2-1,.,TRBV7-5,16,TGTGCCAGAAGCACCTGGACAGGGTTTGAGTACAATGAGCAGTTCTTC,CARSTWTGFEYNEQFF
.,TRBJ2-1,.,TRBV29-1,16,TGCAGCGTTGAAGGTAGGGTGGGGGGATTCGAGGATGAGCAGTTCTTC,CSVEGRVGGFEDEQFF
.,TRBJ1-2,.,TRBV27,14,TGTGCCAGCAGTCCCTACCCGAGCGCCGGCGGCTACACCTTC,CASSPYPSAGGYTF
TRBD1,TRBJ1-1,.,TRBV27,18,TGTGCCAGCCCTAGACCGGGACAGGGAATCCGGTATCTCACTGAAGCTTTCTTT,CASPRPGQGIRYLTEAFF
TRBD2,TRBJ2-3,once,TRBV7-2,16,TGTGCCAGCAGCTTAGGTTGGCGGGAGGGAGTGGATACGCAGTATTTT,CASSLGWREGVDTQYF
.,TRBJ2-7,.,TRBV7-8,13,TGTGCCAGCAGCTCCGTTCCCTCCTACGAGCAGTACTTC,CASSSVPSYEQYF
TRBD1,TRBJ2-5,.,TRBV24-1,14,TGTGCCACCAGTGATTACAGGGGGAAAGAGACCCAGTACTTC,CATSDYRGKETQYF
.,TRBJ1-4,.,TRBV21-1,17,TGTGCCAGCAGCACTCACCCTCACAGGGACCCTAATGAAAAACTGTTTTTT,CASSTHPHRDPNEKLFF
.,TRBJ2-7,.,TRBV6-2/TRBV6-3,12,TGTGCCAGCAGTGGAACTAGGGACGAGCAGTACTTC,CASSGTRDEQYF
TRBD1,TRBJ1-2,.,TRBV10-3,15,TGTGCCATCAGGTTACGGACAGGGTCGGACTATGGCTACACCTTC,CAIRLRTGSDYGYTF
TRBD1,TRBJ2-7,.,TRBV2,14,TGTGCCAGCAGTGGGGGACAGGGGGCATACGAGCAGTACTTC,CASSGGQGAYEQYF
TRBD2,TRBJ2-1,.,TRBV6-5,14,TGTGCCAGCAGTCCCCCGGGAGGGAACAATGAGCAGTTCTTC,CASSPPGGNNEQFF
.,TRBJ1-1,.,TRBV9,13,TGTGCCAGCAGCGTGACAGTGAACACTGAAGCTTTCTTT,CASSVTVNTEAFF
.,TRBJ2-3,once,TRBV14,15,TGTGCCAGCAGCCCTTGGGCGAGGACTAACAGCGCGCAGTATTTT,CASSPWARTNSAQYF
TRBD2,TRBJ2-7,.,TRBV25-1,14,TGTGCCAGCAGAGGTAGCGGGGGTTTCTACGAGCAGTACTTC,CASRGSGGFYEQYF
.,TRBJ2-7,few,TRBV24-1,16,TGTGCCACCAGTGACAACCGGACAAAAAGATCCTACGAGCAGTACTTC,CATSDNRTKRSYEQYF
TRBD2,TRBJ2-1,once,TRBV3-1/TRBV3-2,11,TGTGCCAGCAGTCGGGGGGACGAGCAGTTCTTC,CASSRGDEQFF
.,TRBJ1-3,.,TRBV7-6,14,TGTGCCAGCAGCTCCGAGATCTCTGGAAACACCATATATTTT,CASSSEISGNTIYF
.,TRBJ2-1,.,TRBV10-3,16,TGTGCCATCAGTGAGTCTCGCGGGAACTCCTACAATGAGCAGTTCTTC,CAISESRGNSYNEQFF
TRBD1,TRBJ2-7,.,TRBV5-4,16,TGTGCCAGCAGCTTTCCCCGGGACAGTGAGATCTACGAGCAGTACTTC,CASSFPRDSEIYEQYF
.,TRBJ1-3,.,TRBV4-3,15,TGCGCCAGCAGCCAAGCCGCTGGGCCCGGAAACACCATATATTTT,CASSQAAGPGNTIYF
.,TRBJ2-1,.,TRBV29-1,14,TGCAGCGCGGGTAGGGGGGGGACCTACAATGAGCAGTTCTTC,CSAGRGGTYNEQFF
TRBD1,TRBJ1-2,.,TRBV4-1,18,TGCGCCAGCAGCCAAGATCCTGGGACAGGGGATTTGAACTATGGCTACACCTTC,CASSQDPGTGDLNYGYTF
.,TRBJ1-3,.,TRBV7-2,14,TGTGCCAGCAGCTTTCAGGGTGCTGGAAACACCATATATTTT,CASSFQGAGNTIYF
TRBD1,TRBJ1-2,.,TRBV19,17,TGTGCCAGTAGTATCGGACAGGAGACCATATTTTTCTATGGCTACACCTTC,CASSIGQETIFFYGYTF
.,TRBJ2-1,.,TRBV27,15,TGTGCCAGCAGTTTCAGGTTGAGCTCCTACAATGAGCAGTTCTTC,CASSFRLSSYNEQFF
.,TRBJ2-5,.,TRBV7-2,14,TGTGCCAGCAGCTTAGGGTTACAGCAAGAGACCCAGTACTTC,CASSLGLQQETQYF
TRBD2,TRBJ2-1,.,TRBV27,16,TGTGCCAGCAGTTGGACTAGCGGGATGCGGGGCAATGAGCAGTTCTTC,CASSWTSGMRGNEQFF
.,TRBJ1-2,.,TRBV11-2,17,TGTGCCAGCAGCTTAAATCTGCCAACCTCCTTGGGCCATGGCTACACCTTC,CASSLNLPTSLGHGYTF
.,TRBJ1-2,.,TRBV19,15,TGTGCCAGTAGTACCGGTGGCGGATCTAACTATGGCTACACCTTC,CASSTGGGSNYGYTF
.,TRBJ2-7,once,TRBV21-1,14,TGTGCCAGCAGAGGGACTAGCGGGAGGGCCGAGCAGTACTTC,CASRGTSGRAEQYF
.,TRBJ2-5,.,TRBV6-5,14,TGTGCCAGCAGGGTACAGGCGGCTCAAGAGACCCAGTACTTC,CASRVQAAQETQYF
.,TRBJ1-4,.,TRBV25-1,12,TGTGCATCGAAACGGGGAGGTGAAAAACTGTTTTTT,CASKRGGEKLFF